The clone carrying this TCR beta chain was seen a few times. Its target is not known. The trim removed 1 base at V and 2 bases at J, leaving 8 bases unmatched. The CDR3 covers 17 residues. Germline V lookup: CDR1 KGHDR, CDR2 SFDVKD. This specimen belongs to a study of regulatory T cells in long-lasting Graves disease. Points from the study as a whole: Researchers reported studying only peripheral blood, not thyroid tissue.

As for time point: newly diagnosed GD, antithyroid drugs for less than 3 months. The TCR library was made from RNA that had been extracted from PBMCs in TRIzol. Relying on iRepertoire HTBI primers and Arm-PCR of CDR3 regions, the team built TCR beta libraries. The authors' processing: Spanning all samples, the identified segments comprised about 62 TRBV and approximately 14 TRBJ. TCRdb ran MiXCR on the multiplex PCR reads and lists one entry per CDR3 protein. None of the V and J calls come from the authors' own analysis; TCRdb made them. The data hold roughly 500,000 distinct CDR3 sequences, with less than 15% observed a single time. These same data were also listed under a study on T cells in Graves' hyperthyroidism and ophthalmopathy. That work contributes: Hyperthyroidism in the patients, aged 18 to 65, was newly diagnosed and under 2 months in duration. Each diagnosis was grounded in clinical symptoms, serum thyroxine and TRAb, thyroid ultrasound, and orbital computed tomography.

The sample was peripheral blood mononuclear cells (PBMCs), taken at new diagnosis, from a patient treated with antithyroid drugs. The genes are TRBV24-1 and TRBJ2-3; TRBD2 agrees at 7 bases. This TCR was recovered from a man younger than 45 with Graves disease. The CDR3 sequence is CATSDFNPSGITDTQYF. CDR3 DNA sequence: TGTGCCACCAGTGATTTTAACCCCAGCGGGATCACAGATACGCAGTATTTT.